This TCR beta chain was obtained from a study of shared clonotypes between healthy human individuals. The V end lost 6 bases, the J end lost 3 bases, and 14 bases lay between the germline ends. The CDR3 totals 14 residues. CDR1 is SGHNT and CDR2 is YYREEE in the germline V gene (reference sequence). Study results and limitations: Rarefaction indicated that sorted-subset sequencing remained incomplete although depth was large.

DNA at around 200 ng, tens of thousands of T cell genomes, went into sorted-subset replicate PCRs. In the authors' methods: For the immunoSEQ data, sequences were junction-only without quality scores, so filtering differed. Libraries were prepared by immunoSEQ multiplex PCR; TCRdb keeps only in-frame clonotypes and omits some of them. Clone size and the V and J calls come from that table; the DNA yielded D and trimming. Among fewer than 1.8 million clones, about 98.5% were seen once, and the ten largest hold 0.36%. A remark on this clone: The antigen remains undetermined.

The receptor comes from a man aged 25-40 years in good health. Sequencing used naive CD4+ T cells sorted from blood. The subset was: CD45RA+ positively selected. The gene calls are TRBV5-4 and TRBJ2-3, with D maybe TRBD1 (6 bases). CDR3 sequence reads: CASTPDSGTDTQYF. DNA of the CDR3: TGTGCCAGCACCCCGGACAGCGGTACAGATACGCAGTATTTT.